This TCR beta chain was profiled in a study of CD8 T cells in ankylosing spondylitis. Study results and caveats: In ankylosing spondylitis blood, a motif of seven or eight highly homologous TCR beta variants appeared characteristic.

This clonotype appeared a few times. Antigen: not known. Germline V CDR1 and CDR2: MDHEN, SYDVKM. The CDR3 extends over 12 amino acids. Using its own MiXCR run on the 5' RACE reads, TCRdb lists one record per CDR3 protein. The sample contains 350,000 to 550,000 distinct CDR3 sequences, 25% to 30% of which appear only once. The sequenced sample was blood, either unsorted or a sorted T cell fraction (not recorded which). This TCR derives from a male donor with ankylosing spondylitis. The chain couples TRBV28 to TRBJ2-3; D possibly corresponds to TRBD1 (6 bases). The CDR3, as DNA: TGTGCTGTTCAGGGGAGCACAGATACGCAGTATTTT. It translates to CAVQGSTDTQYF.